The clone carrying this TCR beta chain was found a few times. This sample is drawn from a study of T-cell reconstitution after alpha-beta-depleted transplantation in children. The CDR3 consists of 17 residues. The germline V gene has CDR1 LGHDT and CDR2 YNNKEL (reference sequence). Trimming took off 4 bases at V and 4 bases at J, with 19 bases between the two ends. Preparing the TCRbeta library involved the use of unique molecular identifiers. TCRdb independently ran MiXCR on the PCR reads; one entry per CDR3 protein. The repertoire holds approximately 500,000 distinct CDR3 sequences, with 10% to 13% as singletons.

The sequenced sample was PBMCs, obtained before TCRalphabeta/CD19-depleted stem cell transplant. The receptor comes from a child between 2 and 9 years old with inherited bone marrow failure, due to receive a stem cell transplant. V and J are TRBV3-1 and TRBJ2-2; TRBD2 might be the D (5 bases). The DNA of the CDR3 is TGTGCCAGCAGCCTTTCTGGTTGGAGGAGCTCCACCGGGGAGCTGTTTTTT. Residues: CASSLSGWRSSTGELFF.